Listed here are 4 T cell receptor beta chains from one sample, sequenced in a study of T cell repertoires in aging, cancer and after chemotherapy (dated by TCRdb to the late 2010s). Instead of sorted cells or RNA, genomic DNA extracted from peripheral blood served as the source for amplifying TCR beta rearrangements. Sequencing instrument: Illumina MiSeq. Multiplex touch-down PCR with a mixed TRB-A/B primer pool was used to amplify rearranged TRB sequences covering the V, D and J segments. The raw public data were reprocessed by TCRdb itself: fastp quality trimming at Q25, MiXCR clonotype calling, in-frame beta chains only. CDR3 protein duplicates are merged, each entry listing the most common genes and DNA. This sample comprises approximately 5,800 distinct CDR3 sequences, around 42% of them detected only once. The top ten clonotypes cover roughly 44% of the sample. Sequencing was carried out using blood. The receptors originated from a human donor in good health.

By share, this clonotype counts as large. V gene TRBV19 combines with J gene TRBJ1-2; 9 nucleotides line up with TRBD1. The germline gives CDR1 LNHDA, CDR2 SQIVND (reference sequence). The CDR3 runs 15 residues. The V and J ends lost 4 bases and 7 bases, in that order; junction bases with no gene match: 10. CDR3 sequence (DNA): TGTGCCAGTAGTACGGGACAGGGCCGAAGCTCTGGCTACACCTTC. This gives the protein CASSTGQGRSSGYTF.

V gene TRBV11-1 combines with J gene TRBJ2-2; D ambiguous. CDR3 length: 15 amino acids. Trimming removed 3 bases from V and 4 bases from J, with 12 bases in between. Germline V gives CDR1 SGHAT, CDR2 FQDESV (reference sequence). The CDR3 here is CASSFGGVGTGELFF. The CDR3 coding sequence is TGTGCCAGCAGCTTCGGTGGGGTGGGCACCGGGGAGCTGTTTTTT.

This clonotype is medium-sized in the sample. The rearrangement links TRBV19 to TRBJ1-4; D remains unclear. The germline V gene has CDR1 LNHDA and CDR2 SQIVND (reference sequence). The CDR3 runs 16 residues. V shed 3 bases and J shed 2 bases, with 13 bases lying between them. The CDR3 sequence is CASSIEAGVTNEKLFF. In DNA form, the CDR3 reads TGTGCCAGTAGTATCGAAGCGGGCGTCACTAATGAAAAACTGTTTTTT.

Note on this clonotype: The CDR3 end shows no conserved phenylalanine or tryptophan, and so a read error is likely. DNA of the CDR3: TGTGCCAGCAGTTACTCGGCGAAGAAACACGAAACCTACGAGCAGTACTAC. Amino acids: CASSYSAKKHETYEQYY. The chain has TRBV6-5 and TRBJ2-7; D gene unclear. The V end lost 0 bases, the J end lost 2 bases, and 17 bases lay between the germline ends. The germline gives CDR1 MNHEY, CDR2 SVGAGI. The CDR3 length is 17 residues.